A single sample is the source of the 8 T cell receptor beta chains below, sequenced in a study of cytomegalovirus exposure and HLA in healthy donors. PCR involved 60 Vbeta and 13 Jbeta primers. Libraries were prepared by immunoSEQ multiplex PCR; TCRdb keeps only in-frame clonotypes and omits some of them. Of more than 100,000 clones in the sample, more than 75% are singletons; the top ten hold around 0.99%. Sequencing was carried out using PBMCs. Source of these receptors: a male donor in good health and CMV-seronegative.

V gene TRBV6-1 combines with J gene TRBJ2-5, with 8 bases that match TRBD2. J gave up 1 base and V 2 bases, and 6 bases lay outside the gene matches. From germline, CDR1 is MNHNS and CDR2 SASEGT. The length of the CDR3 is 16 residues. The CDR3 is CASSERVAGSQETQYF. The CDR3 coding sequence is TGTGCCAGCAGTGAAAGGGTAGCGGGGAGCCAAGAGACCCAGTACTTC.

CDR3 amino acids: CATGTKNTGELFF. Written as DNA, the CDR3 is TGTGCCACCGGGACTAAGAACACCGGGGAGCTGTTTTTT. The rearrangement uses TRBV5-6 and TRBJ2-2, with 7 bases lining up with TRBD2. The CDR3 runs 13 residues. Germline V gene data show CDR1 as SGHDT and CDR2 as YYEEEE. V lost 9 bases and J lost 1; bases outside the gene matches: 3.

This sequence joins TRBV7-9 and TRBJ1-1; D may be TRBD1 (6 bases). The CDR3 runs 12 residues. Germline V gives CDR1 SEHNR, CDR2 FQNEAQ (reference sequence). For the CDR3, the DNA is TGTTCCGAAAGGGGGATGAACACTGAAGCTTTCTTT. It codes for CSERGMNTEAFF.

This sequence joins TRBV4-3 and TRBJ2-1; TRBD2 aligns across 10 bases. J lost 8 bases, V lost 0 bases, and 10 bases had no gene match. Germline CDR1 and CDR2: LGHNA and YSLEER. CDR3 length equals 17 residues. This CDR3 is CASSQELAGVQGDEQFF. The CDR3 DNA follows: TGCGCCAGCAGCCAAGAGCTAGCGGGGGTCCAAGGTGATGAGCAGTTCTTC.

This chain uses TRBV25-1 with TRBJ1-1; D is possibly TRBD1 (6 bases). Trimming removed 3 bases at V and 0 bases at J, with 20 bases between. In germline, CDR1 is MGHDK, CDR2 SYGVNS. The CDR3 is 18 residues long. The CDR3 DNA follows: TGTGCCAGCAGTGACCAGGACAGACCTGCCGGGTTGAACACTGAAGCTTTCTTT. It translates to CASSDQDRPAGLNTEAFF.

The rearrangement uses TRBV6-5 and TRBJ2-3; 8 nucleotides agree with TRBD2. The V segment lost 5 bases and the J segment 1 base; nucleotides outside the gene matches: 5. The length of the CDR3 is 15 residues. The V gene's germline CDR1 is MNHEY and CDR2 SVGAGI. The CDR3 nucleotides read TGTGCCAGCAGTCTTAGCGGGGTGGGCACAGATACGCAGTATTTT. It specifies CASSLSGVGTDTQYF.

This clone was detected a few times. The CDR3 nucleotides read TGTGCCAGCAGCCCAGGACAGAATGAAAAACTGTTTTTT. Its protein is CASSPGQNEKLFF. This sequence joins TRBV7-2 and TRBJ1-4, with D possibly matching TRBD1 (6 bases). Germline CDR1 is SGHTA and CDR2 is FQGNSA. V was trimmed by 5 bases and J by 5 bases, leaving 9 bases between them. The CDR3 is 13 amino acids.

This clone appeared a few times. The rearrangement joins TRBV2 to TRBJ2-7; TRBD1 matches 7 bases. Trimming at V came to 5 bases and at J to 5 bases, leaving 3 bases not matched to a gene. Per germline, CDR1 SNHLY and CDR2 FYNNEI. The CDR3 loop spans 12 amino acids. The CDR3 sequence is CASSPTGDEQYF. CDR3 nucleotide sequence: TGTGCCAGCAGTCCTACAGGGGACGAGCAGTACTTC.